One and the same sample provided the 25 T cell receptor beta chains below, sequenced in a study of T cell repertoires in cytomegalovirus infection. TCRdb passed the reads through MiXCR, listing each CDR3 protein once. The sample consists of around 300,000 distinct CDR3 sequences, approximately 25% of them appearing once. These TCRs' antigens remain unknown. Sequences were derived from cultured PBMCs, sampled from culture after CMV antigen stimulation. These receptors all come from a human donor in good health (CMV status not recorded). Some clones in this sample may be carry-over from other donors' samples.

The chain couples TRBV7-2 to TRBJ1-1; the match to TRBD1 covers 8 bases. V lost 1 base to trimming and J lost 1 base; unmatched junction nucleotides: 2. CDR1 is SGHTA and CDR2 is FQGNSA in the germline V gene. This CDR3 contains 15 residues. CDR3 in DNA: TGTGCCAGCAGCTTAGTTCAGGGGGCGAACACTGAAGCTTTCTTT. Translated: CASSLVQGANTEAFF.

V and J are TRBV9 and TRBJ1-1; a possible D gene is TRBD1 (5 bases). V gave up 3 bases and J gave up 5 bases, with 17 bases separating them. The germline V gene has CDR1 SGDLS and CDR2 YYNGEE. The CDR3 loop spans 15 amino acids. This chain's CDR3 is CASSEDPTGLTEAFF. In DNA form, the CDR3 reads TGTGCCAGCAGCGAAGACCCCACAGGATTAACTGAAGCTTTCTTT.

This clonotype was picked up a small number of times. The V and J genes are TRBV7-9 and TRBJ2-7; tentatively, D is TRBD2 (6 bases). V was clipped by 3 bases and J by 7 bases, with 7 bases between them. Germline V gives CDR1 SEHNR, CDR2 FQNEAQ (reference sequence). This CDR3 has 11 amino acids. CDR3 sequence: CASSFREEQYF. CDR3 nucleotide sequence: TGTGCCAGCAGCTTCCGGGAGGAGCAGTACTTC.

This chain connects TRBV6-6 to TRBJ1-1; D is ambiguous. Germline assignment: CDR1 MNHNY and CDR2 SVGAGI (reference sequence). V was trimmed by 6 bases and J by 5 bases, leaving 16 bases between them. The CDR3 sequence is 14 residues long. CDR3 residues: CASREPLTGTEAFF. The DNA for the CDR3 is TGTGCCAGCAGGGAGCCTCTTACCGGAACTGAAGCTTTCTTT.

The rearrangement uses TRBV6-5 and TRBJ2-3, with no clear D. V was trimmed by 0 bases and J by 3 bases, leaving 13 bases between them. This CDR3 comprises 16 residues. From germline, CDR1 is MNHEY and CDR2 SVGAGI. The CDR3 DNA is TGTGCCAGCAGTTACTCAAACCGCCCCGGGACAGATACGCAGTATTTT. This encodes CASSYSNRPGTDTQYF.

By sample share, this clonotype is medium-sized. The chain has TRBV4-1 and TRBJ2-7, with 13 bases matching TRBD2. The J segment lost 6 bases and the V segment lost 7 bases, leaving 21 bases of the junction unmatched. The CDR3 is 19 residues long. Germline CDR1 and CDR2: MGHRA and YSYEKL. CDR3 nucleotides: TGCGCCAGCATCCGTTCGTGCGGACTAGCGGGAGCCACTTCTCTCGAGCAGTACTTC. This translates into CASIRSCGLAGATSLEQYF.

V gene TRBV29-1 combines with J gene TRBJ2-5; 11 bases fit TRBD2. This CDR3 comprises 14 residues. V lost 5 bases to trimming and J lost 2 bases; unmatched junction nucleotides: 4. Germline V gene sequence: CDR1 SQVTM, CDR2 ANQGSEA. CDR3 protein: CSVPSGRTQETQYF. Written as DNA, the CDR3 is TGCAGCGTTCCTAGCGGGAGGACACAAGAGACCCAGTACTTC.

This clonotype was detected a few times. The V and J genes are TRBV15 and TRBJ1-4; maybe TRBD1 (5 bases). The germline V gene encodes CDR1 LNHNV and CDR2 YYDKDF (reference sequence). The CDR3 sequence is 15 residues long. V was clipped by 1 base and J by 7 bases, with 13 bases between them. The CDR3 spells CATSRAWGEVEKLFF. DNA for the CDR3: TGTGCCACCAGCAGAGCTTGGGGGGAAGTTGAAAAACTGTTTTTT.

The CDR3 nucleotides read TGTGCCAGCAGTACATCAGGGAGTTCCCCCACAGATACGCAGTATTTT. Amino acid sequence: CASSTSGSSPTDTQYF. J is TRBJ2-3 and V is TRBV12-3 or TRBV12-4; either TRBD1 or TRBD2 may fit D (5 bases each). The CDR3 spans 16 residues. V dropped 5 bases and J dropped 2 bases, with 17 bases sitting between them.

This clonotype was picked up many times. The V call is TRBV7-8, the J call TRBJ2-3, with TRBD2 identical over 12 bases. CDR3 length: 17 amino acids. Germline values: CDR1 SGHVS, CDR2 FQNEAQ. Trimming cost V 3 bases and J 3 bases; bases outside gene matches: 7. In DNA form, the CDR3 reads TGTGCCAGCAGCTTGTACGGACTAGCGGGAAAGACAGATACGCAGTATTTT. Amino acid sequence: CASSLYGLAGKTDTQYF. Full variable domain (outside the CDR3, taken from reference TRBV7-8 and TRBJ2-3): GAGVSQSPRYKVAKRGQDVALRCDPISGHVSLFWYQQALGQGPEFLTYFQNEAQLDKSGLPSDRFFAERPEGSVSTLKIQRTQQEDSAVYLCASSLYGLAGKTDTQYFGPGTRLTVL.

This chain connects TRBV19 to TRBJ2-2; D perhaps matches TRBD2 (5 bases). From germline, CDR1 is LNHDA and CDR2 SQIVND (reference sequence). The CDR3 runs 16 residues. V shed 3 bases and J shed 7 bases, with 18 bases lying between them. The CDR3 coding sequence is TGTGCCAGTAGTATGGTCCGACTCCTAGAGGGCGGGGAGCTGTTTTTT. Translated: CASSMVRLLEGGELFF.

This clonotype was recorded many times. This chain joins TRBV7-2 and TRBJ2-1; D may be TRBD2 (6 bases). CDR3 length equals 13 residues. The V end lost 2 bases, the J end lost 8 bases, and 10 bases lay between the germline ends. Germline values: CDR1 SGHTA, CDR2 FQGNSA. The CDR3 here is CASSLQTSYEQFF. The CDR3 DNA is TGTGCCAGCAGCTTACAGACTAGTTATGAGCAGTTCTTC.

This clonotype was counted between two and nine times. The CDR3 DNA reads as TGTGCCAGCAGTTTAACGCGGGAGGGCCAGAGGGAGCAGTTCTTC. Its protein is CASSLTREGQREQFF. The chain employs TRBV28 and TRBJ2-1; TRBD2 matches 9 bases. This CDR3 has 15 amino acids. The junction had 9 bases not matched to a gene; V was cut back by 2 bases and J by 10 bases. Germline values: CDR1 MDHEN, CDR2 SYDVKM.

The count of this clonotype is one. The chain carries TRBV19 and TRBJ2-1; 7 nucleotides line up with TRBD2. The germline CDR1 and CDR2 sequences are LNHDA and SQIVND (reference sequence). V was pared by 7 bases and J by 7 bases, with 13 bases of the junction left unmatched. The CDR3 is 15 amino acids. CDR3 nucleotides: TGTGCCAGTATGGCCGCTAGCGGAGGGGTGAATGAGCAGTTCTTC. Translated: CASMAASGGVNEQFF.

This clonotype was observed a handful of times. One junction end disagrees with the germline gene, perhaps due to a read error. The CDR3 spells CSASAGGQVTQYF. As DNA, the CDR3 is TGCAGTGCTAGTGCCGGGGGACAAGTGACCCAGTACTTC. This rearrangement joins TRBV20-1 to TRBJ2-5, with D possibly called TRBD1 or TRBD2 (6 bases each). Germline V CDR1 and CDR2: DFQATT, SNEGSKA (reference sequence). This CDR3 is built from 13 residues.

This clonotype occurred many times. The rearrangement joins TRBV7-6 to TRBJ2-2; TRBD2 aligns across 8 bases. Germline V gives CDR1 SGHVS, CDR2 FNYEAQ. The CDR3 runs to 16 residues. V lost 5 bases and J lost 1; bases outside the gene matches: 6. The CDR3 here is CASSPYAGGNTGELFF. CDR3 nucleotides: TGTGCCAGCAGCCCGTATGCGGGAGGGAACACCGGGGAGCTGTTTTTT.

The genes are TRBV20-1 and TRBJ2-3, with TRBD2 matching 7 bases. Per the germline V gene, CDR1 is DFQATT and CDR2 is SNEGSKA (reference sequence). The CDR3 consists of 15 residues. The junction had 6 bases not matched to a gene; V was cut back by 2 bases and J by 1 base. CDR3 coding DNA: TGCAGTGCTAGATTCGAGCGGGATGGCACAGATACGCAGTATTTT. This gives the protein CSARFERDGTDTQYF.

A few counts support this clonotype. The chain couples TRBV30 to TRBJ2-3; 7 bases align to TRBD2. The CDR3 sequence is 14 residues long. The ends lost 1 base at V and 6 bases at J; junction bases unmatched: 7. Germline CDR1 is GTSNPN and CDR2 is SVGIG (reference sequence). CDR3 loop: CAWSGVGGLDTQYF. The CDR3 bases are TGTGCCTGGAGTGGGGTGGGGGGGTTGGATACGCAGTATTTT.

The V gene is TRBV6-2 or TRBV6-3, the J gene TRBJ2-1; D might be TRBD2 (5 bases). This CDR3 comprises 16 residues. The germline gives CDR1 MNHEY, CDR2 SVGEGT. The V and J ends lost 5 bases and 4 bases respectively, with 18 bases between them. CDR3 DNA sequence: TGTGCCAGCAGTACTCGGACTCCCTCGCTGTACAATGAGCAGTTCTTC. This codes for CASSTRTPSLYNEQFF.

The J gene is TRBJ1-5, the V gene TRBV27; 9 positions agree with TRBD1. CDR3 size: 14 residues. The V gene's germline CDR1 is MNHEY and CDR2 SMNVEV (reference sequence). V gave up 3 bases and J gave up 8 bases; unmatched junction bases: 5. CDR3 sequence reads: CASSFGQGSEPQHF. For the CDR3, the DNA is TGTGCCAGCAGTTTCGGACAGGGGAGTGAGCCCCAGCATTTT.

This clonotype was observed a few times. V and J are TRBV6-1 and TRBJ1-5; 10 nucleotides agree with TRBD1. With 1 base clipped from V and 3 bases from J, the junction kept 9 bases outside the gene matches. The CDR3 contains 18 residues. The germline V gene encodes CDR1 MNHNS and CDR2 SASEGT. The CDR3 nucleotides read TGTGCCAGCAGTGAAGTTCCGGGACAGGGGACAAACAATCAGCCCCAGCATTTT. Protein sequence: CASSEVPGQGTNNQPQHF.

The CDR3 protein is CASSTGQMDNGYTF. The CDR3 coding sequence is TGTGCCAGTAGCACGGGACAGATGGATAATGGCTACACCTTC. The chain has TRBV19 and TRBJ1-2, with TRBD1 matching 7 bases. V lost 6 bases to trimming and J lost 6 bases; unmatched junction nucleotides: 10. Germline loops: CDR1 LNHDA, CDR2 SQIVND (reference sequence). The CDR3 has 14 amino acids. The full variable domain, rest sourced from reference TRBV19 and TRBJ1-2, is DGGITQSPKYLFRKEGQNVTLSCEQNLNHDAMYWYRQDPGQGLRLIYYSQIVNDFQKGDIAEGYSVSREKKESFPLTVTSAQKNPTAFYLCASSTGQMDNGYTFGSGTRLTVV.

This clonotype was seen a few times. V is TRBV7-6 and J is TRBJ2-7; 13 bases align to TRBD2. V was clipped by 5 bases and J by 3 bases; unmatched bases: 7. This CDR3 is 16 amino acids long. Germline V lookup: CDR1 SGHVS, CDR2 FNYEAQ. CDR3 bases: TGTGCCAGCAGCATTGGACTAGCGGGAGAGAGCTACGAGCAGTACGTC. This codes for CASSIGLAGESYEQYV.

This chain joins TRBV20-1 and TRBJ2-3; no firm D call. CDR1 is DFQATT and CDR2 is SNEGSKA in the germline V gene (reference sequence). Trimming stripped 1 base from V and 0 bases from J, with 11 bases between. This CDR3 has 15 residues. The CDR3 nucleotides are TGCAGTGCTAGAGGAACTGGTTCTAGCACAGATACGCAGTATTTT. Protein sequence: CSARGTGSSTDTQYF.

V usage is TRBV12-3 or TRBV12-4 and J usage is TRBJ2-3, with D uncertain. V gave up 6 bases and J gave up 1 base, with 20 bases separating them. The CDR3 runs 17 residues. The chain's CDR3 is CASSRLSALSRTDTQYF. The DNA for the CDR3 is TGTGCCAGCAGCCGGCTTTCCGCTCTCTCCCGCACAGATACGCAGTATTTT.